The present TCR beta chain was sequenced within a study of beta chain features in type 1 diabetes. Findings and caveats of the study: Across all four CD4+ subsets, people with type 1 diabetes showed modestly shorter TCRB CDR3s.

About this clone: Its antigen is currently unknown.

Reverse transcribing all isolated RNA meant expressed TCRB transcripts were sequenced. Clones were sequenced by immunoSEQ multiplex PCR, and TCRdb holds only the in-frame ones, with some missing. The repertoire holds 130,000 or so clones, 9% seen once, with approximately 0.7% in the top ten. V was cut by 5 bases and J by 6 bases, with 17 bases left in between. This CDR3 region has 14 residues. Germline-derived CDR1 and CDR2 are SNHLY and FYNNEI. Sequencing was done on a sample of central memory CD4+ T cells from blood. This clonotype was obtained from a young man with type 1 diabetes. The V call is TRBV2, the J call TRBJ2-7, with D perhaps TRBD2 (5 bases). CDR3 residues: CASSYTGVRGEQYF. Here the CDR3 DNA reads TGTGCCAGCAGTTATACTGGGGTTCGGGGCGAGCAGTACTTC.